These 9 T cell receptor beta chains came from one sample sequenced in a study of cytomegalovirus exposure and HLA in healthy donors. With 60 Vbeta and 13 Jbeta primers, the PCR was carried out. Profiling relied on immunoSEQ multiplex PCR, and the TCRdb table lists in-frame clones only, not all of them. The sample shows around 94,000 clones, over 75% of them seen only once. Sequences were obtained from PBMCs. Source of these receptors: a male donor in good health and CMV-seropositive.

This sequence joins TRBV9 and TRBJ1-3; 7 bases fit TRBD1. The CDR3 runs 18 residues. Trimming took 1 base from V and 0 from J; bases not matched to a gene: 10. Germline V CDR1 and CDR2: SGDLS, YYNGEE. Written as DNA, the CDR3 is TGTGCCAGCAGCGTATCGGCAGGGGGGACGCGCTCTGGAAACACCATATATTTT. Translation gives CASSVSAGGTRSGNTIYF.

The chain employs TRBV7-6 and TRBJ1-4; TRBD1 matches at 8 bases. Germline CDR1 reads SGHVS; CDR2 reads FNYEAQ. There are 15 residues in the CDR3. Trimming took 5 bases from V and 7 from J; bases not matched to a gene: 9. The CDR3 DNA is TGTGCCAGCAGCCCCGGACAGGGAGGAATTGAAAAACTGTTTTTT. Translation gives CASSPGQGGIEKLFF.

This clone was seen a few times. The chain recombines TRBV19 with TRBJ1-1; TRBD1 is a possible D gene (5 bases). The germline V and J ends were trimmed by 5 bases and 4 bases, with 11 bases remaining between them. CDR1 and CDR2 (germline): LNHDA, SQIVND (reference sequence). The CDR3 contains 13 residues. CDR3 nucleotides: TGTGCCAGTAGTCCCTCGGGGGGCACTGAAGCTTTCTTT. It specifies CASSPSGGTEAFF.

This chain connects TRBV7-3 to TRBJ1-1, with D unclear. Trimming removed 3 bases from V and 9 bases from J, with 14 bases in between. Germline loops: CDR1 SGHTA, CDR2 FQGTGA. There are 13 residues in the CDR3. In nucleotides, the CDR3 is TGTGCCAGCAGCTTGGACTTGGGGAATAAAGCTTTCTTT. Residues: CASSLDLGNKAFF. Full variable domain (rest looked up from reference TRBV7-3 and TRBJ1-1): GAGVSQTPSNKVTEKGKYVELRCDPISGHTALYWYRQSLGQGPEFLIYFQGTGAADDSGLPNDRFFAVRPEGSVSTLKIQRTERGDSAVYLCASSLDLGNKAFFGQGTRLTVV.

The table lists this clone with a few counts. The chain recombines TRBV5-6 with TRBJ1-2, with a weak D call TRBD1 (6 bases). The ends were cut back, 4 bases at V and 5 bases at J, with 18 bases in the middle. The CDR3 has 15 residues. Per germline, CDR1 SGHDT and CDR2 YYEEEE. CDR3 in DNA: TGTGCCAGCAGCGCCTTACAGGGCGTGGGGTATGGCTACACCTTC. Protein product: CASSALQGVGYGYTF.

As to this clone: The junction does not match germline at one end; this may be a read error. This sequence joins TRBV28 and TRBJ2-7, with a tentative D call TRBD2 (5 bases). Germline CDR1 is MDHEN and CDR2 is SYDVKM. CDR3 length equals 12 residues. The CDR3: CASSLFPGSPHF. In DNA, the CDR3 is TGTGCCAGCAGTTTATTTCCGGGATCCCCCCACTTC.

The rearrangement joins TRBV6-4 to TRBJ2-1, with 11 positions matching TRBD2. V shed 6 bases and J 3 bases; nucleotides not matched to a gene: 4. The CDR3 spans 15 residues. Germline V lookup: CDR1 MRHNA, CDR2 SNTAGT. CDR3 amino acids: CASSPTSGDYNEQFF. As DNA, the CDR3 is TGTGCCAGCAGCCCGACTAGCGGGGACTACAATGAGCAGTTCTTC.

V and J are TRBV5-4 and TRBJ1-1, with D perhaps matching TRBD1 (5 bases). There are 14 residues in the CDR3. V lost 0 bases to trimming and J lost 0 bases, with 6 bases between them. Germline assignment: CDR1 SGHNT and CDR2 YYREEE (reference sequence). In nucleotides, the CDR3 is TGTGCCAGCAGCTTGGGACAGATGAACACTGAAGCTTTCTTT. Its translation: CASSLGQMNTEAFF.

CDR3 in amino acids: CASSPTGGGSAQYF. For the CDR3, the DNA is TGTGCCAGCAGCCCGACAGGGGGAGGATCGGCGCAGTATTTT. The V gene is TRBV7-3, the J gene TRBJ2-3; the match to TRBD1 covers 9 bases. Germline-derived CDR1 and CDR2 are SGHTA and FQGTGA. The CDR3 spans 14 residues. V shed 5 bases, J shed 10 bases, and the junction held 10 bases outside the gene matches.